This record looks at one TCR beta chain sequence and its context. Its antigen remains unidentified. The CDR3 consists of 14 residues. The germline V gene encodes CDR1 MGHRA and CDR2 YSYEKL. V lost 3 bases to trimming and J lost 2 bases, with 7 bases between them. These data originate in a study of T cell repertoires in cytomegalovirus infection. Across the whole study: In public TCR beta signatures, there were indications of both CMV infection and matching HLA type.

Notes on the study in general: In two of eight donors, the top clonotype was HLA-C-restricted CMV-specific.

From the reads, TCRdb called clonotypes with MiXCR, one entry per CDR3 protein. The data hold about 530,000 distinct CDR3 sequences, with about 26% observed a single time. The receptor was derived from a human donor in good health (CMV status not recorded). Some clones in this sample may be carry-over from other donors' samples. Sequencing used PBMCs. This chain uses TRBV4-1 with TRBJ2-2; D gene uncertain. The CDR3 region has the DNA TGCGCCAGCAGCCAGATCGCAAACACCGGGGAGCTGTTTTTT. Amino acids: CASSQIANTGELFF.